The rows below give T cell receptor beta chains drawn from one sample of a study of tumour-infiltrating T cells in Burkitt lymphoma. Profiled with immunoSEQ multiplex PCR; TCRdb holds only in-frame clones, not every one. The sample records 7,500 to 8,500 clones, 65% to 75% being singletons. Sequencing used tumor tissue. Every receptor here comes from a human donor with diffuse large B-cell lymphoma. CDR3s include the opening cysteine and the closing phenylalanine or tryptophan. A D gene is named only where the DNA matches it firmly. Size is stated for part of the rows, as once, few or many counts, or as a class when the clone is expanded.

>TRBJ2-7|-|TRBV5-1|once
TGCGCCAGCAGCTTGGCCGGATTGACCTACGAGCAGTACTTC
CASSLAGLTYEQYF
>TRBJ2-5|TRBD1|TRBV2|few
TGTGCCAGCAGTGAAGCAGGACAGGGGTTAAGGGAGACCCAGTACTTC
CASSEAGQGLRETQYF
>TRBJ2-3|TRBD2|TRBV4-3|-
TGCGCCAGCAGCCAAGATGTAGCGGGGATCGCAGATACGCAGTATTTT
CASSQDVAGIADTQYF
>TRBJ1-5|-|TRBV7-9|-
TGTGCCAGCAGCCCCCGGGGAGGGAGCAATCAGCCCCAGCATTTT
CASSPRGGSNQPQHF
>TRBJ1-4|-|TRBV5-6|-
TGTGCCAGCAGCTTCTCGGGCCAGCCCTTTGAAAAACTGTTTTTT
CASSFSGQPFEKLFF
>TRBJ1-3|TRBD1|TRBV6-6|once
TGTGCCAGCAGGGGGACAGCCTGGGGCTCTGGAAACACCATATATTTT
CASRGTAWGSGNTIYF
>TRBJ1-2|TRBD1|TRBV7-9|few
TGTGCCAGTTCCCCGGGACAGGGAGGCTATGGCTACACCTTC
CASSPGQGGYGYTF
>TRBJ1-2|-|TRBV7-8|-
TGTGCCAGCAGCCACAGGGAGTGGGACTATGGCTACACCTTC
CASSHREWDYGYTF
>TRBJ1-2|-|TRBV20-1|-
TGCAGTGCTCCTAAAGGCTATGGCTACACCTTC
CSAPKGYGYTF
>TRBJ2-3|TRBD2|TRBV10-3|-
TGTGCCATCAGACCCGGGACTAGCGGGGGGGCAGCGCAGTATTTT
CAIRPGTSGGAAQYF
>TRBJ2-1|-|TRBV7-9|-
TGTGCCAGCAGCTCGATAGACTTGAACCCTCGGAATGAGCAGTTCTTC
CASSSIDLNPRNEQFF
>TRBJ1-1|-|TRBV5-1|-
TGCGCCAGCACCTCGGGACGGCCGAACACTGAAGCTTTCTTT
CASTSGRPNTEAFF
>TRBJ1-3|TRBD1|TRBV27|-
TGTGCCAGCAGTTCCTTGACAGGGCTGAAGGGAAACACCATATATTTT
CASSSLTGLKGNTIYF
>TRBJ1-1|-|TRBV21-1|-
TGTGCCAGCAGCAAAGTAAAGGGACTGAACACTGAAGCTTTCTTT
CASSKVKGLNTEAFF
>TRBJ2-5|-|TRBV6-5|-
TGTGCCAGCAGTTACGACCTGGAGACCCAGTACTTC
CASSYDLETQYF
>TRBJ1-1|TRBD1|TRBV18|large
TGTGCCAGCTCACCGGACAGGGCGAACACTGAAGCTTTCTTT
CASSPDRANTEAFF
>TRBJ2-7|TRBD1|TRBV18|-
TGTGCCAGCTCACCAATACAGGGGTCCGAGCAGTACTTC
CASSPIQGSEQYF
>TRBJ1-1|-|TRBV13|-
TGTGCCAGCAGCTTAGGGGGCCGGAGAGCTTTCTTT
CASSLGGRRAFF
>TRBJ2-7|-|TRBV11-2|-
TGTGCCAGCGGGGCATCTCAGGTGCCCTCCTACGAGCAGTACTTC
CASGASQVPSYEQYF
>TRBJ1-1|-|TRBV6-5|-
TGTGCCAGCAAAAATGAGGCTGAAGCTTTCTTT
CASKNEAEAFF
>TRBJ1-2|-|TRBV6-1|-
TGTGCCAGCCACTCCTGGACAAGTACCTATGGCTACACCTTC
CASHSWTSTYGYTF
>TRBJ1-5|TRBD1|TRBV2|-
TGTGCCAGCAGGGGGACAGGTGATCAGCCCCAGCATTTT
CASRGTGDQPQHF
>TRBJ1-1|-|TRBV5-1|few
TGCGCCAGCAGCCCGTTAGGGGAACTGAACACTGAAGCTTTCTTT
CASSPLGELNTEAFF
>TRBJ2-2|-|TRBV27|once
TGTGCCAGCAGGTTTAGTCGTGGTCTTAACACCGGGGAGCTGTTTTTT
CASRFSRGLNTGELFF
>TRBJ1-1|-|TRBV2|-
TGTGCCAGCAGTGAAGACACTTACTCTGAAGCTTTCTTT
CASSEDTYSEAFF
>TRBJ2-1|TRBD2|TRBV5-1|-
TGCGCCAGCAGCGGCGGTCTAGCGGTGTACAATGAGCAGTTCTTC
CASSGGLAVYNEQFF
>TRBJ1-1|-|TRBV10-3|-
TGTGCCATCCGAGCCGGGCAGGAAAGTGAAGCTTTCTTT
CAIRAGQESEAFF
>TRBJ2-5|-|TRBV7-2|few
TGTGCCAGCAGCTTAGTTGGGGGGGCCGAGACCCAGTACTTC
CASSLVGGAETQYF
>TRBJ2-3|TRBD1|TRBV12-5|-
TGTGCTAGCGGTGAGCCGGGACAGGGGTCAGATACGCAGTATTTT
CASGEPGQGSDTQYF
>TRBJ2-7|-|TRBV9|-
TGTGCCAGCAGCGTAGGATCGGGCCACGAGCAGTACTTC
CASSVGSGHEQYF
>TRBJ2-6|TRBD1|TRBV7-2|-
TGTGCCAGCGGACAGGGTAGTCAATCTGGGGCCAACGTCCTGACTTTC
CASGQGSQSGANVLTF
>TRBJ1-2|-|TRBV5-1|-
TGCGCCAGCAGCTTGGAGGCGGGTGGCTACACCTTC
CASSLEAGGYTF
>TRBJ2-7|-|TRBV18|-
TGTGCCAGCTCACCCTCCGGCTCCTACGAGCAGTACTTC
CASSPSGSYEQYF
>TRBJ1-6|-|TRBV6-5|-
TGTGCCAGCAGTTACTTAGGGGATTCACCCCTCCACTTT
CASSYLGDSPLHF
>TRBJ2-5|-|TRBV2|-
TGTGCCAGCAGTCTCACCCCGGGGGCCCAAGAGACCCAGTACTTC
CASSLTPGAQETQYF
>TRBJ1-1|TRBD1|TRBV29-1|few
TGCAGCGCCCGGGACAGGGTGAACACTGAAGCTTTCTTT
CSARDRVNTEAFF
>TRBJ1-2|-|TRBV7-9|once
TGTGCCAGCAGCAGCCGGGCCCACTATGGCTACACCTTC
CASSSRAHYGYTF
>TRBJ2-2|TRBD1|TRBV9|-
TGTGCCAGCAGCGCCGACAGGGGGCGAAAAGAGGACACCGGGGAGCTGTTTTTT
CASSADRGRKEDTGELFF
>TRBJ2-5|-|TRBV4-1|-
TGCGCCAGCAGCCAAACCCCGGGCCCGGGGGCCCAGTACTTC
CASSQTPGPGAQYF
>TRBJ2-7|-|TRBV5-4|-
TGTGCCAGCAGCAGGGGACTTACGACCTACGAGCAGTACTTC
CASSRGLTTYEQYF
>TRBJ1-1|TRBD1|TRBV6-5|few
TGTGCCAGCAGTTACGAACGCAGGGGGTCTGAAGCTTTCTTT
CASSYERRGSEAFF
>TRBJ1-1|-|TRBV12-5|-
TGTGCTAGTGGTTTGGCACCCGACACTGAAGCTTTCTTT
CASGLAPDTEAFF
>TRBJ1-2|-|TRBV2|once
TGTGCCAGCGGGCAGCGGGTTATGGGCTATGGCTACACCTTC
CASGQRVMGYGYTF
>TRBJ1-2|TRBD1|TRBV6-6|-
TGTGCCAGCAGTCCTACCGGACAGGCCTATGGCTACACCTTC
CASSPTGQAYGYTF
>TRBJ1-4|-|TRBV4-1|medium-sized
TGCGCCAGCAGCCATCTCCTGGGAAAACTGTTTTTT
CASSHLLGKLFF
>TRBJ2-3|-|TRBV11-2|-
TGTGCCAGCAGCTTAGTAAACACAGATACGCAGTATTTT
CASSLVNTDTQYF
>TRBJ1-6|TRBD1|TRBV2|-
TGTGCCAGCACCGGAACAGGGGGCGCTTATAATTCACCCCTCCACTTT
CASTGTGGAYNSPLHF
>TRBJ2-3|TRBD2|TRBV15|-
TGTGCCACCAGCAGAGATCAAGGACTAGCGGGGGGAGATACGCAGTATTTT
CATSRDQGLAGGDTQYF
>TRBJ2-3|-|TRBV9|-
TGTGCCAGCAGCACCCGGACACAATCGGGAGATACGCAGTATTTT
CASSTRTQSGDTQYF
>TRBJ2-2|-|TRBV9|-
TGTGCCAGCAGCTTCACGGCGGAGAACACCGGGGAGCTGTTTTTT
CASSFTAENTGELFF
>TRBJ1-1|-|TRBV5-1|few
TGCGCCAGCAGCTTATACCCTGATAACGCCCAGGGAGCTTTCTTT
CASSLYPDNAQGAFF
>TRBJ1-3|-|TRBV4-1|-
TGCGCCAGCAGCCAAGGACTACAGGGAAGGGCTGGAAACACCATATATTTT
CASSQGLQGRAGNTIYF
>TRBJ2-1|-|TRBV11-1|-
TGTGCCAGCAGCTTAGCGCATCCCTCCTACAATGAGCAGTTCTTC
CASSLAHPSYNEQFF
>TRBJ2-7|TRBD1|TRBV4-1|-
TGCGCCAGCAGCCGGGGACAGGGGTACGAGCAGTACTTC
CASSRGQGYEQYF